Following are 4 T cell receptor beta chains from one sample sequenced in a study of control samples from healthy donors and cancer patients. TCRdb's table, derived via immunoSEQ multiplex PCR, lists solely in-frame clones and lacks some. This table holds fewer than 25,000 clones, 83% found once. The sequencing sample was made of PBMCs. These receptors all come from a man aged 55 to 70 with head and neck cancer.

This sequence joins TRBV5-1 and TRBJ2-7, with D possibly TRBD1 on 5 matching bases. The germline V gene has CDR1 SGHRS and CDR2 YFSETQ. V was clipped by 1 base and J by 3 bases, with 14 bases between them. The CDR3 contains 15 residues. This CDR3 is CASSLRQGLGYEQYF. The CDR3, as DNA: TGCGCCAGCAGCTTGAGGCAGGGTCTGGGCTACGAGCAGTACTTC.

The J gene is TRBJ1-2, the V gene TRBV28; 7 bases fit TRBD1. This CDR3 is built from 14 residues. CDR1 MDHEN and CDR2 SYDVKM come from the germline V gene. V shed 4 bases, J shed 5 bases, and the junction held 7 bases outside the gene matches. The CDR3 loop is CASSSTGLLYGYTF. In nucleotides, the CDR3 is TGTGCCAGCAGTTCGACAGGGCTGCTTTATGGCTACACCTTC.

The chain combines TRBV2 with TRBJ2-3; unclear D gene. The CDR3 contains 12 residues. Trimming left V 6 bases short and J 6 bases short, with 10 bases between. The germline V gene encodes CDR1 SNHLY and CDR2 FYNNEI. CDR3 sequence reads: CASRRYEDTQYF. DNA of the CDR3: TGTGCCAGCAGGCGGTACGAGGATACGCAGTATTTT. Supplemented by reference TRBV2 and TRBJ2-3, the full variable domain reads EPEVTQTPSHQVTQMGQEVILRCVPISNHLYFYWYRQILGQKVEFLVSFYNNEISEKSEIFDDQFSVERPDGSNFTLKIRSTKLEDSAMYFCASRRYEDTQYFGPGTRLTVL.

V is TRBV3-1 (or the pseudogene TRBV3-2) and J is TRBJ2-2; no definite D call. CDR1 and CDR2 (germline): LGHDT, YNNKEL (reference sequence). The CDR3 has 13 residues. Trimming removed 3 bases from V and 5 bases from J, with 7 bases in between. CDR3 sequence: CASSHLETGELFF. For the CDR3, the DNA is TGTGCCAGCAGCCATTTAGAGACCGGGGAGCTGTTTTTT.